Detailed here is one T cell receptor beta chain. This sample is drawn from a study of metastatic and nonmetastatic thyroid tumors. Study at large: Thyroid patients, malignant and benign, had repertoires compared across blood and tumor or nodule tissue.

TCRdb re-clonotyped the PCR reads through MiXCR. The profile shows approximately 17,000 clones, around 25% of them singletons. Thyroid surgery had not been preceded by any treatment in any patient. In germline, CDR1 is MGHDK, CDR2 SYGVNS. This CDR3 comprises 16 residues. Trimming removed 6 bases at V and 1 base at J, with 19 bases between. The rearrangement links TRBV25-1 to TRBJ2-7; weak D call: TRBD2 (6 bases). This sequence was found in a female donor with papillary thyroid cancer or a benign thyroid nodule (not recorded which). Some clones in this sample may be carry-over from other donors' samples. Sequencing used adjacent normal tissue. The CDR3 here is CASRGYGTSKSYEQYF. CDR3 nucleotides: TGTGCCAGCAGGGGCTACGGGACTTCCAAATCCTACGAGCAGTACTTC.